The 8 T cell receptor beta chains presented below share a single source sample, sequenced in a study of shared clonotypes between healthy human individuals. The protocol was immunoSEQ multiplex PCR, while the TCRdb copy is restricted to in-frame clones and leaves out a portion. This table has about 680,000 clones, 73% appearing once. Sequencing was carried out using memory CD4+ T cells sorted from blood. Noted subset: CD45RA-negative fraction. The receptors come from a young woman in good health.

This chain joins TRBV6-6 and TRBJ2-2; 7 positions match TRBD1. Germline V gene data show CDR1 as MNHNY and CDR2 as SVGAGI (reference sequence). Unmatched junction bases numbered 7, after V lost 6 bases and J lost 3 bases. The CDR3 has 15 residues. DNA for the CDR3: TGTGCCAGCAGCTCCCACGACAGGGACACCGGGGAGCTGTTTTTT. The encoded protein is CASSSHDRDTGELFF.

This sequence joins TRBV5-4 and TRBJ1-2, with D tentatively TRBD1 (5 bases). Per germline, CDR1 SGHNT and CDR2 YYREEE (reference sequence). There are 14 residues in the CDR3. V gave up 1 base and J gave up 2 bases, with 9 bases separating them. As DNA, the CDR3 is TGTGCCAGCAGCTTGTCAGCAGGGAACTATGGCTACACCTTC. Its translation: CASSLSAGNYGYTF.

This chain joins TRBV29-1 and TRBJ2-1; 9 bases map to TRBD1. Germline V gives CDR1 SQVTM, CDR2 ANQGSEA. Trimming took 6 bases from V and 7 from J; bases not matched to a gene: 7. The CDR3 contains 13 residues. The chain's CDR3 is CSVPGQGLNEQFF. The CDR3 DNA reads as TGCAGCGTGCCGGGACAGGGCCTGAATGAGCAGTTCTTC.

The CDR3 is CASSLAGQGRGNTIYF. The CDR3 DNA reads TGTGCCAGCAGCTTAGCCGGACAGGGGCGCGGAAACACCATATATTTT. The J gene is TRBJ1-3, the V gene TRBV11-2, with 9 bases lining up with TRBD1. V shed 1 base and J 4 bases; nucleotides not matched to a gene: 5. In germline, CDR1 is SGHAT, CDR2 FQNNGV. CDR3 length equals 16 residues.

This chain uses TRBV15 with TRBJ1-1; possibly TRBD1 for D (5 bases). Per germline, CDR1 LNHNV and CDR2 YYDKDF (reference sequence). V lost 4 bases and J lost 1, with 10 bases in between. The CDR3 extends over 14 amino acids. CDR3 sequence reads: CATSIYDRNTEAFF. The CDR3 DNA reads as TGTGCCACCAGCATCTACGACAGGAACACTGAAGCTTTCTTT.

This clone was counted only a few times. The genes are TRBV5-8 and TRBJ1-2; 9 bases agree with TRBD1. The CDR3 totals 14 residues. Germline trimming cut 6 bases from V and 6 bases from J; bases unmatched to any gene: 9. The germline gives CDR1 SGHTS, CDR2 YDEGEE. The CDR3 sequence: CASNEDRGIHGYTF. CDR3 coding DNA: TGTGCCAGCAACGAGGACAGGGGAATACATGGCTACACCTTC.

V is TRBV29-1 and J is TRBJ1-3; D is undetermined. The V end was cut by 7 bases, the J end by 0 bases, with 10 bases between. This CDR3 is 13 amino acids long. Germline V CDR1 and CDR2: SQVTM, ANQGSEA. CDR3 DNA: TGCAGCGCCCGGTGGAGCTCTGGAAACACCATATATTTT. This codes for CSARWSSGNTIYF.

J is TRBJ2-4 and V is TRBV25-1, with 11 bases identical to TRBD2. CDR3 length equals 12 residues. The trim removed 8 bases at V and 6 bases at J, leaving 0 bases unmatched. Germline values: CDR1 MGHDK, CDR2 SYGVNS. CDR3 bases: TGTGCCAGCGGGACTAGCGGAAACATTCAGTACTTC. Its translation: CASGTSGNIQYF.